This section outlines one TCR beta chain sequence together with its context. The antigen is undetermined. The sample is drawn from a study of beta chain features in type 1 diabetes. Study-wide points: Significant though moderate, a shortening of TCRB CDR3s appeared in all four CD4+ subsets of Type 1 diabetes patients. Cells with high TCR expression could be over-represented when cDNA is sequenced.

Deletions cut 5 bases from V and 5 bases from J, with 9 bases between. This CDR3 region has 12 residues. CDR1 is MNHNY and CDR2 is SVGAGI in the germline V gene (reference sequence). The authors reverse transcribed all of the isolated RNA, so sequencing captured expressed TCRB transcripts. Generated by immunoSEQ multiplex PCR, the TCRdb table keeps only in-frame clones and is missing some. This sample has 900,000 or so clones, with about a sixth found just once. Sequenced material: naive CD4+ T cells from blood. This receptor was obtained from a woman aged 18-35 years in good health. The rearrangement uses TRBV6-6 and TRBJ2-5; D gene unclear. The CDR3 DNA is TGTGCCAGCAGTACCTTGTATGAGACCCAGTACTTC. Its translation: CASSTLYETQYF.